This is a list of T cell receptor beta chains from one sample in a study of CD8+ T cells in alopecia areata. The assay was immunoSEQ multiplex PCR, and TCRdb's table has in-frame clones only and misses some. The sample has 150,000 to 180,000 clones; 40% to 60% are singletons. Sequencing used CD8+ T cells sorted from blood, obtained at week 0. Receptor source: a human donor with alopecia areata. CDR3s include the opening cysteine and the closing phenylalanine or tryptophan. D genes are given only for firm matches. Only some rows state a clone size, as once, few, many or a class for expanded clones.

V gene	J gene	D gene	clone size	CDR3 protein	CDR3 DNA
TRBV7-9	TRBJ2-4	NA	NA	CASSLGAGKYF	TGTGCCAGCAGCTTAGGGGCGGGGAAGTACTTC
TRBV29-1	TRBJ1-1	NA	NA	CSVEGTDFEAFF	TGCAGCGTGGAAGGGACGGACTTTGAAGCTTTCTTT
TRBV7-8	TRBJ2-7	NA	NA	CASSLEQGRTYEQYF	TGTGCCAGCAGCTTAGAGCAGGGTCGGACCTACGAGCAGTACTTC
TRBV29-1	TRBJ2-1	TRBD1	few	CSVEELRTGRRLEQFF	TGCAGCGTTGAAGAATTGCGGACAGGCAGGCGGTTGGAGCAGTTCTTC
TRBV20-1	TRBJ1-2	NA	few	CSATGEGYTF	TGCAGTGCTACAGGGGAGGGCTACACCTTC
TRBV27	TRBJ1-2	TRBD1	NA	CASRGQGAGYTF	TGTGCCAGCAGGGGACAGGGGGCTGGCTACACCTTC
TRBV6-5	TRBJ2-7	NA	NA	CASSYSMADSYEQYF	TGTGCCAGCAGTTACTCGATGGCAGACTCCTACGAGCAGTACTTC
TRBV2	TRBJ1-5	TRBD1	NA	CAGSTGGNQPQHF	TGTGCCGGGTCAACAGGGGGGAATCAGCCCCAGCATTTT
TRBV11-2	TRBJ2-7	NA	NA	CASSLSAAGSGIAQYF	TGTGCCAGCAGCTTAAGTGCAGCAGGTTCCGGGATAGCGCAGTACTTC
TRBV28	TRBJ2-7	NA	NA	CASSPLGDPTYEQYF	TGTGCCAGCAGTCCCCTAGGGGACCCGACATACGAGCAGTACTTC
TRBV13	TRBJ1-5	TRBD1	once	CASSLGTGRMPQHF	TGTGCCAGCAGCCTAGGGACAGGACGTATGCCCCAGCATTTT
TRBV27	TRBJ2-5	NA	few	CASRFQGTKETQYF	TGTGCCAGCAGGTTTCAGGGAACCAAAGAGACCCAGTACTTC
TRBV23-1	TRBJ1-5	NA	few	CASSPTLQHF	TGCGCCAGCAGTCCTACCCTCCAGCATTTT
TRBV19	TRBJ1-1	TRBD1	NA	CASSGQGAEAFF	TGTGCCAGTAGTGGACAGGGAGCTGAAGCTTTCTTT
TRBV7-9	TRBJ2-3	NA	few	CASGGRVTDTQYF	TGTGCCAGCGGAGGAAGGGTAACAGATACGCAGTATTTT
TRBV5-1	TRBJ1-1	NA	NA	CASSLGLNTEAFF	TGCGCCAGCAGCTTGGGGCTAAACACTGAAGCTTTCTTT
TRBV29-1	TRBJ2-1	NA	NA	CSAGPWGNEQFF	TGCAGCGCCGGGCCTTGGGGGAATGAGCAGTTCTTC
TRBV30	TRBJ1-2	TRBD1	NA	CAWSETGGNYGYTF	TGTGCCTGGAGTGAAACAGGGGGAAACTATGGCTACACCTTC
TRBV4-1	TRBJ2-3	TRBD2	once	CASSQQPGGLDTQYF	TGCGCCAGCAGCCAGCAACCGGGGGGGCTAGATACGCAGTATTTT
TRBV29-1	TRBJ2-1	NA	few	CSVEDFETPGEGGQFF	TGCAGCGTTGAAGATTTTGAAACCCCAGGGGAAGGAGGGCAGTTCTTC
TRBV7-7	TRBJ2-3	TRBD1	NA	CASSPEPGQGTDTQYF	TGTGCCAGCAGCCCCGAACCGGGACAGGGGACAGATACGCAGTATTTT
TRBV25-1	TRBJ2-5	NA	NA	CAYGGGGGQETQYF	TGTGCCTATGGCGGGGGAGGGGGCCAAGAGACCCAGTACTTC
TRBV5-1	TRBJ1-6	NA	NA	CASSLGNSPLHF	TGCGCCAGCAGCTTGGGTAATTCACCCCTCCACTTT
TRBV14	TRBJ2-2	TRBD1	few	CASRTGFTGELFF	TGTGCCAGCAGGACAGGGTTCACCGGGGAGCTGTTTTTT
TRBV27	TRBJ1-5	NA	NA	CASSPTGRQPQHF	TGTGCCAGCAGCCCCACGGGGCGACAGCCCCAGCATTTT
TRBV5-6	TRBJ1-1	NA	NA	CASSLGAQGNTEAFF	TGTGCCAGCAGCTTGGGGGCTCAGGGGAACACTGAAGCTTTCTTT
TRBV4-3	TRBJ2-3	NA	NA	CASSQAADGIDTQYF	TGCGCCAGCAGCCAAGCCGCGGACGGCATCGATACGCAGTATTTT
TRBV5-1	TRBJ1-1	NA	NA	CASRPVGEHRMNTEAFF	TGCGCCAGCAGGCCTGTAGGGGAACACAGGATGAACACTGAAGCTTTCTTT
TRBV13	TRBJ1-4	NA	NA	CASSPSGGMKGLFF	TGTGCCAGCAGCCCATCGGGTGGGATGAAGGGACTGTTTTTT
TRBV5-6	TRBJ2-7	NA	NA	CASSIGTPGEQYF	TGTGCCAGCAGCATCGGAACCCCGGGGGAGCAGTACTTC
TRBV5-1	TRBJ2-3	TRBD2	NA	CASSLNGLAPRGDTQYF	TGCGCCAGCAGCTTGAACGGACTAGCCCCGAGGGGAGATACGCAGTATTTT